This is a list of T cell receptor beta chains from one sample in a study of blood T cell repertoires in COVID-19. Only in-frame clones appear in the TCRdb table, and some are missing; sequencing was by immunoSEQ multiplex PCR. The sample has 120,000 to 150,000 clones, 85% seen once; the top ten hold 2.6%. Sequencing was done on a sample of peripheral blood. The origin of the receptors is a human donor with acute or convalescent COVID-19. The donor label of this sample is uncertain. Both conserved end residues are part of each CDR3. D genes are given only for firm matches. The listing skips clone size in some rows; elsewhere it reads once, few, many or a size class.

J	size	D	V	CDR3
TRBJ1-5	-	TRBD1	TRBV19	CASRTGDYQPQHF
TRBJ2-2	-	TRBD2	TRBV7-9	CASSLPRGRGRGTGELFF
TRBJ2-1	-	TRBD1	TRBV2	CASSHPGQGRGLFF
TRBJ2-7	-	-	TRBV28	CASSFPAGLYEQYF
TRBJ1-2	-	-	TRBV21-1	CASSSPGQPNYGYTF
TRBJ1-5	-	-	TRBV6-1	CASSLRVSDQPQHF
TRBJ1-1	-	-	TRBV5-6	CASSSTREWGRSNTEAFF
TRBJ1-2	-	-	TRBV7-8	CASSLDRIANYGYTF
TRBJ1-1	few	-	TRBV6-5	CASSYPRGGTNTEAFF
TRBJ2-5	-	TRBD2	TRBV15	CATSRSWTSRNKETQYF
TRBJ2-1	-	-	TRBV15	CATSSNQGWSSYNEQFF
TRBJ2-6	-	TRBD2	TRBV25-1	CASSELAGAGANVLTF
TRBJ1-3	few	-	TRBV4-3	CASSQDQVASSGNTIYF
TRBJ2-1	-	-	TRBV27	CASSLKPPVVAVNEQFF
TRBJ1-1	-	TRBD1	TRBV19	CASSNRGEGTEAFF
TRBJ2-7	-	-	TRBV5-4	CASSFAGSISYEQYF
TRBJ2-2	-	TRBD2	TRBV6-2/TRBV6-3	CASSYSRSASGTGELFF